The entry below describes one T cell receptor (beta chain). Its antigen remains unidentified. This sample stems from a study of T cell responses to AZD1222 COVID-19 vaccine. Study-wide points: Spike was spanned by vaccine-associated CD4 TCRs, with dominance at 160-218 and 743-854.

Some clones are missing from TCRdb's copy, which holds only in-frame ones; the method was immunoSEQ multiplex PCR. The table includes 100,000 to 150,000 clones, approximately 83% detected once. The junction had 2 bases not matched to a gene; V was cut back by 0 bases and J by 3 bases. This CDR3 is 16 amino acids long. The germline CDR1 and CDR2 sequences are MNHEY and SVGAGI. The source material was peripheral blood, sampled on day 0 of AZD1222 vaccination. This receptor was identified in an adult in good health. V usage is TRBV6-5 and J usage is TRBJ2-1; 10 bases are a match to TRBD1. As DNA, the CDR3 is TGTGCCAGCAGTTACTCCGGGACAGGGGTCTACAATGAGCAGTTCTTC. This codes for CASSYSGTGVYNEQFF.